The clone carrying this T cell receptor (beta chain) was detected a few times. Its antigen is as yet unknown. The data were obtained in a study of beta chain features in type 1 diabetes. Study as a whole: Across the samples, some 99 million sorted cells were examined in total.

cDNA synthesis used the whole RNA isolate, giving expressed TCRB sequences. The protocol was immunoSEQ multiplex PCR, while the TCRdb copy is restricted to in-frame clones and leaves out a portion. This sample yields about 650,000 clones, of which under 15% are seen a single time; around 0.12% belongs to the top ten. Looked up from germline, CDR1 is SGHTA and CDR2 is FQGNSA. The CDR3 loop spans 15 amino acids. V shed 2 bases and J shed 0 bases, with 11 bases lying between them. Study conclusions and caveats: Possibly, sequencing cDNA over-represented cells that had high TCR expression levels. Moderately but significantly shorter TCRB CDR3s were found in Type 1 diabetes patients in all four CD4+ subsets. A potential influence of HLA type upon TCRB rearrangement remained unresolved herein.

CD45RO/CCR7/CD25/CD127/CD95/CD27 sorting isolated CD4+ naive, central memory, regulatory and stem cell-like memory cells. The origin of this receptor is a man aged 25-40 years with type 1 diabetes. This chain joins TRBV7-2 and TRBJ2-7; D gene uncertain. Sequencing was done on a sample of naive CD4+ T cells from blood. CDR3 loop: CASSLYSSNSYEQYF. CDR3 bases: TGTGCCAGCAGCTTATACAGCTCAAACTCCTACGAGCAGTACTTC.